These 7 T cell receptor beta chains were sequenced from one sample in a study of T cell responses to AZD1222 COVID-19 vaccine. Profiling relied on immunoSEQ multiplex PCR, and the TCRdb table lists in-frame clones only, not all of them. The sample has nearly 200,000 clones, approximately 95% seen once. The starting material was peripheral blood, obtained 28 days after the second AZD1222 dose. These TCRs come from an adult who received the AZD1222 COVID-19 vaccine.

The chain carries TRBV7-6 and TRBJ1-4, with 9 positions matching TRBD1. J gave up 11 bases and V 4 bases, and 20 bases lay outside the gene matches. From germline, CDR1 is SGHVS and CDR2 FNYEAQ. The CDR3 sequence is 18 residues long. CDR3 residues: CASSSGQGFYILMKKLFF. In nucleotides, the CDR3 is TGTGCCAGCAGCTCGGGACAGGGATTTTACATACTAATGAAGAAACTGTTTTTT.

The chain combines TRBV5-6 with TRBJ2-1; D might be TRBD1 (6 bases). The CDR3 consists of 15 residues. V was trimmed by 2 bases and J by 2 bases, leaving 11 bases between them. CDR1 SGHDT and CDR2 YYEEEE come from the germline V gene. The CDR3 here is CASSFEDSPYNEQFF. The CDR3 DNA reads TGTGCCAGCAGCTTTGAGGACAGCCCCTACAATGAGCAGTTCTTC. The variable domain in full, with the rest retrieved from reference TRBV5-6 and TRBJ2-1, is DAGVTQSPTHLIKTRGQQVTLRCSPKSGHDTVSWYQQALGQGPQFIFQYYEEEERQRGNFPDRFSGHQFPNYSSELNVNALLLGDSALYLCASSFEDSPYNEQFFGPGTRLTVL.

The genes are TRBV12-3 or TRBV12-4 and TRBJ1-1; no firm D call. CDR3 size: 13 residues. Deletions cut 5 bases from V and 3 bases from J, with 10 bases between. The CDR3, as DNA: TGTGCCAGCAGTCGACTGCAGGACACTGAAGCTTTCTTT. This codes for CASSRLQDTEAFF.

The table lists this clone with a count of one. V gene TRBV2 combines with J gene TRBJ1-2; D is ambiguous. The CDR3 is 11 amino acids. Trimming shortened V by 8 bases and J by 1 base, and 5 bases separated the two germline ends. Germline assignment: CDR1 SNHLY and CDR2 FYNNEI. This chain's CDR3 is CASRSNYGYTF. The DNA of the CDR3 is TGTGCCAGCCGGAGTAACTATGGCTACACCTTC.

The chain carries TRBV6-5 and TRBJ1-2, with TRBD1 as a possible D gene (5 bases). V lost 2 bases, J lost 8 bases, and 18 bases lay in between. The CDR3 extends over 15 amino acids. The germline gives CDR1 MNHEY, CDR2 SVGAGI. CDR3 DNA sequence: TGTGCCAGCAGTTACGGGGGGTTAAGGGCCGGAGGCTACACCTTC. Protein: CASSYGGLRAGGYTF.

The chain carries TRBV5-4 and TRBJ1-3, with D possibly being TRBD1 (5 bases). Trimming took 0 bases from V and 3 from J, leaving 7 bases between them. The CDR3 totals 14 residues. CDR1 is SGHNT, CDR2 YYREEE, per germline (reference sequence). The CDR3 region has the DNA TGTGCCAGCAGCTTGGAGGGGCTTGGAAACACCATATATTTT. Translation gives CASSLEGLGNTIYF.

CDR3 bases: TGTGCCAGCAGCACGGACAGGGGGCTTACTGAAGCTTTCTTT. It yields the protein CASSTDRGLTEAFF. The rearrangement joins TRBV7-9 to TRBJ1-1; TRBD1 agrees at 11 bases. Germline V gene data show CDR1 as SEHNR and CDR2 as FQNEAQ (reference sequence). J lost 5 bases, V lost 5 bases, and 4 bases had no gene match. The CDR3 is made up of 14 amino acids. Based on the CDR3 plus reference TRBV7-9 and TRBJ1-1, the full variable domain is DTGVSQNPRHKITKRGQNVTFRCDPISEHNRLYWYRQTLGQGPEFLTYFQNEAQLEKSRLLSDRFSAERPKGSFSTLEIQRTEQGDSAMYLCASSTDRGLTEAFFGQGTRLTVV.